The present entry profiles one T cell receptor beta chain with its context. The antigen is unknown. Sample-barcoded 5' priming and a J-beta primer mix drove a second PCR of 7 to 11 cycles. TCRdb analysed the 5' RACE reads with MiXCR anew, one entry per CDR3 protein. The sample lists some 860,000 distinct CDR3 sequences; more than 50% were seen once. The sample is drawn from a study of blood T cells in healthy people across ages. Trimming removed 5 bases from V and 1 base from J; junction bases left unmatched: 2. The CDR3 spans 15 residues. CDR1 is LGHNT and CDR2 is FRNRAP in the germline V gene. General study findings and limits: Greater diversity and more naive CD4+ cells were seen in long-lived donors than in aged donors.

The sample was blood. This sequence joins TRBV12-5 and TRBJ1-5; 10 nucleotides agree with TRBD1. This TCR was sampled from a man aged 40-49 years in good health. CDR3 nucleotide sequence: TGTGCTAGTGGTATGGGACAGGGGAGCAATCAGCCCCAGCATTTT. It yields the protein CASGMGQGSNQPQHF. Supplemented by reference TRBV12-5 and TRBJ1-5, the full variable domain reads DARVTQTPRHKVTEMGQEVTMRCQPILGHNTVFWYRQTMMQGLELLAYFRNRAPLDDSGMPKDRFSAEMPDATLATLKIQPSEPRDSAVYFCASGMGQGSNQPQHFGDGTRLSIL.